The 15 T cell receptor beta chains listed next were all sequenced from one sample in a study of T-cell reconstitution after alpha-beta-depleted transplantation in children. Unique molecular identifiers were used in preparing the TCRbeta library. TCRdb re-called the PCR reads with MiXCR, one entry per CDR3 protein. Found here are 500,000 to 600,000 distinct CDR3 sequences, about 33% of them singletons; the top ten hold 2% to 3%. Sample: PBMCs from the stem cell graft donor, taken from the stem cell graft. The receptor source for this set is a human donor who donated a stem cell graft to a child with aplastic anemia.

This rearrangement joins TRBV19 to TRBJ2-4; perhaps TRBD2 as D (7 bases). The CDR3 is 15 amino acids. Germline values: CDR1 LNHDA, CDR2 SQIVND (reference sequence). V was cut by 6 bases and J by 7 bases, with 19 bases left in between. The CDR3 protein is CASSLRGRGMNIQYF. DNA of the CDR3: TGTGCCAGTAGCCTTCGGGGGAGGGGGATGAACATTCAGTACTTC.

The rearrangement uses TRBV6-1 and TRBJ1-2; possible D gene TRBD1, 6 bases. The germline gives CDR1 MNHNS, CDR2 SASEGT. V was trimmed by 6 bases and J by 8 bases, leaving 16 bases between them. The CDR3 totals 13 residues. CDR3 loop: CASRGPGGRGYTF. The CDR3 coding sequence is TGTGCCAGCAGGGGTCCCGGGGGCAGAGGCTACACCTTC.

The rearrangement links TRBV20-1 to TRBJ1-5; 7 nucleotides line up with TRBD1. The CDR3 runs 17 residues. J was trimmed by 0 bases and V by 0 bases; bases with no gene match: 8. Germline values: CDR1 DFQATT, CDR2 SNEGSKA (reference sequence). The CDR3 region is CSARDLGTAYSNQPQHF. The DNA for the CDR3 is TGCAGTGCTAGAGATTTAGGGACAGCTTATAGCAATCAGCCCCAGCATTTT.

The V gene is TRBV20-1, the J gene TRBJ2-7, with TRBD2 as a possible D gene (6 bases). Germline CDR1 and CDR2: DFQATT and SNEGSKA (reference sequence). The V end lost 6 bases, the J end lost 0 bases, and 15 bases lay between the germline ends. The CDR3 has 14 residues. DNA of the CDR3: TGCAGTGCCCCAGCCCCTAGCGCCTCCTACGAGCAGTACTTC. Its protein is CSAPAPSASYEQYF.

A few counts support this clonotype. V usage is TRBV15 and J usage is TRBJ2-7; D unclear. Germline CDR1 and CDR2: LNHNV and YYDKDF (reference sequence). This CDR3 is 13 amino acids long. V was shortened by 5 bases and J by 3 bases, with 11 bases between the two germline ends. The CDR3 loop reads CATSARPFYEQYF. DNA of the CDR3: TGTGCCACCAGCGCCCGACCTTTCTACGAGCAGTACTTC.

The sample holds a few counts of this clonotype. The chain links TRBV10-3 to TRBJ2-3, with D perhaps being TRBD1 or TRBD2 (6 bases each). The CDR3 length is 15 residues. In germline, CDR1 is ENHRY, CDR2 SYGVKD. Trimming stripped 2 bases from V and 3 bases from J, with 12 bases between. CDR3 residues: CAISERGLGTDTQYF. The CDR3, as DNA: TGTGCCATCAGTGAGCGGGGGCTCGGGACAGATACGCAGTATTTT.

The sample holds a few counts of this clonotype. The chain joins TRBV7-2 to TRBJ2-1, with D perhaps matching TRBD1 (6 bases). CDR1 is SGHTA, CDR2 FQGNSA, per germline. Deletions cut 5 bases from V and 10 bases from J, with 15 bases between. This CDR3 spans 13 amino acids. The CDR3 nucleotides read TGTGCCAGCAGCCCTACAGGGTATGGGGAGCAGTTCTTC. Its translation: CASSPTGYGEQFF.

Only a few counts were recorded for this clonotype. The CDR3 sequence: CSARGAGGINQPQHF. The CDR3 DNA follows: TGCAGTGCTAGAGGGGCAGGGGGGATCAATCAGCCCCAGCATTTT. V gene TRBV20-1 combines with J gene TRBJ1-5; 7 positions agree with TRBD1. CDR3 length: 15 amino acids. Per the germline V gene, CDR1 is DFQATT and CDR2 is SNEGSKA (reference sequence). V lost 1 base and J lost 3; bases outside the gene matches: 6.

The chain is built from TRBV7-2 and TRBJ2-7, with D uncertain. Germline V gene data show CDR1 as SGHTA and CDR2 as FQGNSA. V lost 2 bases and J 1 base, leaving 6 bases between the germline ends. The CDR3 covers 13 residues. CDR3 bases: TGTGCCAGCAGCTTATATGAATCCTACGAGCAGTACGTC. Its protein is CASSLYESYEQYV.

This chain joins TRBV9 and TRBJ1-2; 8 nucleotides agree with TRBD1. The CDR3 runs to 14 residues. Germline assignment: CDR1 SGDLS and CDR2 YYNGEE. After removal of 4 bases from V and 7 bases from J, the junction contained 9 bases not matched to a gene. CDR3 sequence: CASSFGQGASGYTF. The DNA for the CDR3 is TGTGCCAGCAGCTTCGGACAGGGAGCATCTGGCTACACCTTC.

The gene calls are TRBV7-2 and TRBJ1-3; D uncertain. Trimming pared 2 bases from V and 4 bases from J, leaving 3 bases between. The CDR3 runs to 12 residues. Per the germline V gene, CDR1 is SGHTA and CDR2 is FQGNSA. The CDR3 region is CASSLWGNTIYF. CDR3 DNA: TGTGCCAGCAGCTTATGGGGAAACACCATATATTTT.

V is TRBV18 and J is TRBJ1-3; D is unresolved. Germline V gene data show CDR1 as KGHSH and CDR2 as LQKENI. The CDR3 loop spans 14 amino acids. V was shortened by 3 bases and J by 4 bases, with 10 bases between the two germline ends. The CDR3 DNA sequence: TGTGCCAGCTCACCCCAAGACGGAGGAAACACCATATATTTT. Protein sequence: CASSPQDGGNTIYF.

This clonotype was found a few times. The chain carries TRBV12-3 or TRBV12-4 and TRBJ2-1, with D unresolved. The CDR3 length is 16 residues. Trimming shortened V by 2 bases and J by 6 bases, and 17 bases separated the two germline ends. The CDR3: CASSLQEGSFGNEQFF. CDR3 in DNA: TGTGCCAGCAGTTTACAGGAAGGCAGTTTCGGCAATGAGCAGTTCTTC.

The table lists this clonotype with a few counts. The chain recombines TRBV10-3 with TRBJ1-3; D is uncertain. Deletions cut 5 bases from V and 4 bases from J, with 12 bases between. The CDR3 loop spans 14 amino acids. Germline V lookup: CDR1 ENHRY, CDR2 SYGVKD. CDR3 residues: CAISRESAGNTIYF. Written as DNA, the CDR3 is TGTGCCATCAGTCGGGAGTCGGCCGGAAACACCATATATTTT.

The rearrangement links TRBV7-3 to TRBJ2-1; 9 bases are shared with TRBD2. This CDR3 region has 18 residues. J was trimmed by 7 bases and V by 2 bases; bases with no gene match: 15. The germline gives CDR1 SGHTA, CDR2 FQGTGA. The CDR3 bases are TGTGCCAGCAGCTTAGGTATGTTTAGCGGGAGATCCCGGAATGAGCAGTTCTTC. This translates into CASSLGMFSGRSRNEQFF.